These 8 T cell receptor beta chains were all obtained from the same sample, sequenced in a study of blood T cell repertoires in COVID-19. Using immunoSEQ multiplex PCR, the repertoire was profiled, and TCRdb retains in-frame clones only, with some absent. Here the sample spans 200,000 to 300,000 clones, roughly 90% being singletons. The sequenced material came from peripheral blood. These receptor sequences come from a man in his sixties who had recovered from COVID-19.

The chain recombines TRBV18 with TRBJ2-5; the match to TRBD1 covers 10 bases. The CDR3 extends over 15 amino acids. J lost 5 bases, V lost 5 bases, and 8 bases had no gene match. In germline, CDR1 is KGHSH, CDR2 LQKENI. The chain's CDR3 is CASSGARDRGETQYF. The CDR3 DNA reads TGTGCCAGCTCAGGGGCCCGGGACAGGGGTGAGACCCAGTACTTC.

This chain links TRBV6-1 with TRBJ1-2; D is uncertain. V gave up 2 bases and J gave up 3 bases, with 13 bases separating them. Looked up from germline, CDR1 is MNHNS and CDR2 is SASEGT. The CDR3 sequence is 15 residues long. The CDR3 reads CASSELRNRDYGYTF. For the CDR3, the DNA is TGTGCCAGCAGTGAACTTCGGAACAGAGACTATGGCTACACCTTC.

V is TRBV15 and J is TRBJ2-7; D is unresolved. With 4 bases removed from V and 3 bases from J, the gap between germline ends came to 7 bases. The CDR3 runs to 12 residues. Germline V gene lookup returns CDR1 LNHNV and CDR2 YYDKDF (reference sequence). CDR3 residues: CATSNGFYEQYF. As DNA, the CDR3 is TGTGCCACCAGCAACGGGTTCTACGAGCAGTACTTC.

The chain has TRBV9 and TRBJ1-4, with TRBD1 matching 10 bases. Germline CDR1 reads SGDLS; CDR2 reads YYNGEE. After removal of 0 bases from V and 8 bases from J, the junction contained 4 bases not matched to a gene. The length of the CDR3 is 15 residues. CDR3 region: CASSVGGQGFEKLFF. Written as DNA, the CDR3 is TGTGCCAGCAGCGTAGGGGGACAGGGGTTCGAAAAACTGTTTTTT.

In this sample, this clone turned up once. The chain uses TRBV7-9 and TRBJ2-7, with TRBD1 identical over 8 bases. The V segment lost 6 bases and the J segment 6 bases; nucleotides outside the gene matches: 10. CDR1 and CDR2 (germline): SEHNR, FQNEAQ (reference sequence). The CDR3 loop spans 14 amino acids. The CDR3 spells CASRGGQGAGEQYF. CDR3 coding DNA: TGTGCCAGCAGGGGTGGGCAGGGGGCTGGCGAGCAGTACTTC.

V and J are TRBV7-3 and TRBJ2-1, with 11 bases that match TRBD1. Losses at the gene ends were 2 bases for V and 0 bases for J; bases not matched to a gene: 12. Germline V CDR1 and CDR2: SGHTA, FQGTGA. The CDR3 extends over 20 amino acids. The CDR3 loop reads CASSLPGQGAGIISYNEQFF. In DNA, the CDR3 is TGTGCCAGCAGCTTACCTGGACAGGGGGCCGGAATTATCTCCTACAATGAGCAGTTCTTC.

The V call is TRBV14, the J call TRBJ2-1; no firm D call. V was shortened by 5 bases and J by 4 bases, with 6 bases between the two germline ends. The CDR3 is made up of 12 amino acids. Germline CDR1 SGHDN, CDR2 FVKESK. The CDR3 spells CASSAQYNEQFF. CDR3 bases: TGTGCCAGCAGCGCACAGTACAATGAGCAGTTCTTC.

The V gene is TRBV10-3, the J gene TRBJ1-1; the match to TRBD1 covers 9 bases. Germline values: CDR1 ENHRY, CDR2 SYGVKD. This CDR3 spans 14 amino acids. V was clipped by 9 bases and J by 1 base; unmatched bases: 6. The CDR3 loop reads CAISQGARNTEAFF. The CDR3 DNA reads as TGTGCCATTTCACAGGGGGCGCGGAACACTGAAGCTTTCTTT.